This TCR beta chain was identified during a study of spatial heterogeneity in lung cancer (dated by TCRdb to about 2019). Regarding the study in general: Samples were obtained from approximately 77 patients with early-stage, untreated non-small cell lung cancer from the lung TRACERx cohort. In the raw uncorrected reads, each unique combination of TCR and UMI appeared more than ten times on average. At surgery, roughly 220 tumor regions, some 61 matched nontumor lung samples and 56 PBMC samples were TCR-sequenced for both alpha and beta chains. TCR repertoire features were related to nonsynonymous mutation counts determined by whole-exome sequencing of tumor tissue. Beta-chain transcripts were consistently detected in greater numbers than alpha-chain transcripts, which likely reflects a higher abundance of beta-chain transcripts. Follow-up PBMC samples were sequenced whenever available, and the median time to follow-up was two to three years after resection. TCR alpha and beta repertoires were quantitatively compared across multiple tumor regions, matched nontumor lung and blood in non-small cell lung cancer. Results and caveats for the whole study, not just this receptor: Only around 15 patients were included in comparisons of baseline and follow-up blood repertoires. Confirming at a functional level the hypothesis that regional TCRs recognize regional mutations was considered to require additional single-cell paired TCR alpha and beta sequencing. Ubiquitous expanded tumor TCRs showed up in blood more often at tumor resection than at routine follow-up.

The time point label, as the study defines it: blood at routine non-recurrence follow-up after resection. Whole RNA extracted from tumor and nontumor lung tissue, or from cryopreserved PBMC samples, was used for TCR sequencing without cell sorting. Only patients for whom sufficient RNA was available from at least two tumor regions were selected for TCR sequencing. On this clonotype itself: What antigen it recognizes has not been identified. The input lacks base qualities; no much larger clone sits a single base away.

Receptor libraries were prepared by 5' RACE. Reads for this sample came from a NextSeq 500. The TCR library protocol attached a unique molecular identifier to each TCR cDNA molecule to allow correction of PCR and sequencing errors. In the original analysis: TCR identification, UMI-based error correction and CDR3 extraction were all carried out with Decombinator tools. Expanded TCRs were defined as those above a frequency of 2 per 1,000, corresponding to the top 1% of the tumor frequency distribution. Renyi diversity was calculated using the R vegan package after each repertoire was subsampled 100 times to 5,000 TCRs. To build CDR3 similarity networks, amino acid triplet string-kernel similarity was used, and CDR3s were connected when their pairwise similarity was above 0.82. Using fastp at Q25 and MiXCR, TCRdb reprocessed the public reads and kept productive beta chains. Each record represents a unique CDR3 protein, reported with the most common genes and DNA among its rows. In this record, the V and J calls reflect TCRdb's handling and not the investigators' own analysis. For this sample there are about 110,000 distinct CDR3 sequences; more than 10% appear just once. The ten largest make up 20% to 25% of the sample.

The CDR3 runs 15 amino acids, cysteine and phenylalanine included. Only CDR3 DNA remains: 45 bases, in frame from the first base. V is trimmed back by 0 bases and J by 6 bases, and the junction contains 3 bases that no gene match accounts for. The germline V gene gives CDR1 as SGHRS and CDR2 as YFSETQ. The chain is encoded by TRBV5-1 joined to TRBJ2-6; 7 middle bases align to TRBD1. The sequenced sample was PBMCs, obtained at follow-up. The clonotype was recovered from a female donor with early-stage non-small cell lung cancer. The CDR3 reads CASSLARGPANVLTF. Read as DNA, the sequence is TGCGCCAGCAGCTTGGCTAGGGGGCCGGCCAACGTCCTGACTTTC.